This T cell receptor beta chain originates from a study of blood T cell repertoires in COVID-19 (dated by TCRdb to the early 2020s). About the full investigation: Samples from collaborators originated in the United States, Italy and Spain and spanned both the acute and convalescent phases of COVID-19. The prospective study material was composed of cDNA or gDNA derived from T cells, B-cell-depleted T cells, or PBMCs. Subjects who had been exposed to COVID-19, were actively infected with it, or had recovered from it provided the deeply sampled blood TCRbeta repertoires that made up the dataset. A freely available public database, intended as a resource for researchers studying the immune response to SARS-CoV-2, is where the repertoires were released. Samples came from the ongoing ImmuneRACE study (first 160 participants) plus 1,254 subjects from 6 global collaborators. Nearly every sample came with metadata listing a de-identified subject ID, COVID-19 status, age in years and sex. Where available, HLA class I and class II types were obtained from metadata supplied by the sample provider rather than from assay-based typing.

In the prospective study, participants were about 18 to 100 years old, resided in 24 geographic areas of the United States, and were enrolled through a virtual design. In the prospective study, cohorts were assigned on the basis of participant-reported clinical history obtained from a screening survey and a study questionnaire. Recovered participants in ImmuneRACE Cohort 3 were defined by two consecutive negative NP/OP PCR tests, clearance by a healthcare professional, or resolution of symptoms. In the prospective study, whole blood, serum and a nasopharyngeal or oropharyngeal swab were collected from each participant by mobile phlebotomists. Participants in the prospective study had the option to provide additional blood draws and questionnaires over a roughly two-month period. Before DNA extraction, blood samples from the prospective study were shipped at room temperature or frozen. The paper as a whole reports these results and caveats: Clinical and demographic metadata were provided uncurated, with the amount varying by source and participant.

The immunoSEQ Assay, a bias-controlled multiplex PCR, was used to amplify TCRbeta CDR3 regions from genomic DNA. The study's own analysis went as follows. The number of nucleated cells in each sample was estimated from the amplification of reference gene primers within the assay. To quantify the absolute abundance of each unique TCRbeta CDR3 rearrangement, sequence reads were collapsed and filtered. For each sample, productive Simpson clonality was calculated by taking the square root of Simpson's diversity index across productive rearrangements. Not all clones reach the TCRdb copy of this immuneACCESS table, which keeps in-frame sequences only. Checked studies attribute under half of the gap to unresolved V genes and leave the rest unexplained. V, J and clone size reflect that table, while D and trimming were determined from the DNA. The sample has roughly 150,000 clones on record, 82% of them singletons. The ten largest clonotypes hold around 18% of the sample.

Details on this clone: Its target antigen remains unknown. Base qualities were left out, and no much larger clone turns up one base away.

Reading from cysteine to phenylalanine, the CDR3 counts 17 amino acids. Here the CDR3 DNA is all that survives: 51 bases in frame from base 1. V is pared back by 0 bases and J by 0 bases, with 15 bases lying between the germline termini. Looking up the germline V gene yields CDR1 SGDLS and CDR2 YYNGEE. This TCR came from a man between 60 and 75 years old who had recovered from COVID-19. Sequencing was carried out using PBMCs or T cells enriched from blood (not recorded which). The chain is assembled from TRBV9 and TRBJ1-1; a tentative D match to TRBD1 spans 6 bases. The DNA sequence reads TGTGCCAGCAGCGTAGTCGTCGGACAGATGATGAACACTGAAGCTTTCTTT. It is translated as CASSVVVGQMMNTEAFF.